This T cell receptor (beta chain) was observed in a study of CD8 T cells in Susac syndrome. The T cells that were sequenced for TCR beta were CD8+ and CD4+ cells from blood. The patients who served as multiple sclerosis controls were treatment-naive and had stable or active relapsing-remitting disease that fulfilled the revised McDonald criteria. Isolation of CD8+ and CD4+ T cells was performed negatively, whereas enrichment of TEMRA cells was done by FACS. Trimming left V 0 bases short and J 8 bases short, with 13 bases between. Per the germline V gene, CDR1 is SGHDN and CDR2 is FVKESK. The CDR3 contains 14 residues. Random hexamers served to reverse transcribe roughly 0.45 to 1 ug RNA. The CDR3 of TCR beta was amplified by immunoSEQ multiplex PCR across 54 Vbeta and 13 Jbeta. Each CDR3 protein is one row after TCRdb ran MiXCR on the immunoSEQ multiplex PCR reads. Of around 190,000 distinct CDR3 sequences in the sample, roughly 96% are singletons; the top ten hold about 0.16%.

This clonotype was seen once. This chain joins TRBV14 and TRBJ1-2, with unresolved D. The sequenced material came from CD8+ T cells from PBMCs. The source is a human donor with multiple sclerosis. The CDR3 nucleotides are TGTGCCAGCAGCCAAGATGTGGCAGGTAGAGGCTACACCTTC. This codes for CASSQDVAGRGYTF.